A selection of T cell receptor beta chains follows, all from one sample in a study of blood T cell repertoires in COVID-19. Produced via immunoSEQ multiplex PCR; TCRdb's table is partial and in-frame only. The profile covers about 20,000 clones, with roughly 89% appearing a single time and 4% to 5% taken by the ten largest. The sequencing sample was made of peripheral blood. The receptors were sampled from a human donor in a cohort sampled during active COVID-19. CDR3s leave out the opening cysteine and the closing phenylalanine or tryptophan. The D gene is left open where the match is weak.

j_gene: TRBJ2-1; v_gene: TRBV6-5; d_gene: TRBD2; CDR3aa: ASRSGGQYNEQF
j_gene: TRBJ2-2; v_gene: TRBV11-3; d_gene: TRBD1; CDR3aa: ASSQGAAGELF
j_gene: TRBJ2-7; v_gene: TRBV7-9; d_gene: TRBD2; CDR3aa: ASSSKLAGETYEQY
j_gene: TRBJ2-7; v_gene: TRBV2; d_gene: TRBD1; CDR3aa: ASSVQQGNTEQY
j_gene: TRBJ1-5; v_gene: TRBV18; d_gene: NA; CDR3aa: ASSPSVNQPQH
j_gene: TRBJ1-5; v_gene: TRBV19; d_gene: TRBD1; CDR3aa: ASRPGQKNQPQH
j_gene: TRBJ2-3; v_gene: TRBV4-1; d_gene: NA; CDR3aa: ASSPPYRFGSTDTQY
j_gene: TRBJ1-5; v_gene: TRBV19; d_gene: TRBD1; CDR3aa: ASSEYGQVRSNQPQH
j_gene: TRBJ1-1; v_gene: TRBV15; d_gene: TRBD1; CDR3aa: ATSEQGQGTEAF
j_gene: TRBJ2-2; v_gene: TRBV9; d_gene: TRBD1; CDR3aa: ASSFRDSNTGELF
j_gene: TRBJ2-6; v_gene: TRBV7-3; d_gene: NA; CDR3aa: ASSLFSSGANVLT
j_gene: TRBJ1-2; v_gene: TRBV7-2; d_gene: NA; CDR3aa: ASSSDMFYGYT
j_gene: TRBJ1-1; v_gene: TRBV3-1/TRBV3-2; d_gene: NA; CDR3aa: ASSSMAGNTEAF
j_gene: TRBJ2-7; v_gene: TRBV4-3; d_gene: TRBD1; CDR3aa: ASSQRDRGYEQY
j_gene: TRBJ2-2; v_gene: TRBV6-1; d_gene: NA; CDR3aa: ASSEAALPGAGELF